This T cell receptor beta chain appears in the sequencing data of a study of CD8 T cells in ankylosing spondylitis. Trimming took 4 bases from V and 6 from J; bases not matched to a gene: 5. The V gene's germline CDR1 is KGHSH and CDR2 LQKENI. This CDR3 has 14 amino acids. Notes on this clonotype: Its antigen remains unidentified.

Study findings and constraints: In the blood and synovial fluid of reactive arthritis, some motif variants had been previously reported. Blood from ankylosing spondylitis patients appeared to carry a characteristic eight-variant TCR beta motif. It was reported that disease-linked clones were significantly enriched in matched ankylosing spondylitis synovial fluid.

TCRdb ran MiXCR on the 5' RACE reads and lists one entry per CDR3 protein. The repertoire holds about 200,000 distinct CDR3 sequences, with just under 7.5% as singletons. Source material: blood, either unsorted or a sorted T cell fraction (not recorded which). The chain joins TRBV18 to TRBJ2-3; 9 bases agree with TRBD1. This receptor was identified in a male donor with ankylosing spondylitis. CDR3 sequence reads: CASSHRDRADTQYF. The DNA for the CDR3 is TGTGCCAGCTCACACCGGGACAGGGCCGATACGCAGTATTTT.